This T cell receptor beta chain was profiled in a study of blood T cells in healthy people across ages. This clonotype occurred many times. The antigen remains undetermined. Findings of the study overall: Strongly correlated with naive T cell percentage was TCR beta diversity. The unknown donor CMV status may have confounded expanded clonotype changes. Diversity estimated from one million T cells was considered an underestimate. A roughly linear age-dependent decrease characterized TCR beta diversity per million T cells.

The germline V gene encodes CDR1 SGDLS and CDR2 YYNGEE. V lost 0 bases, J lost 2 bases, and 5 bases lay in between. The CDR3 is made up of 13 amino acids. The use of a sample-barcoded 5' primer and a J-beta primer mix characterized a second PCR of about 6 to 12 cycles. TCRdb passed the 5' RACE reads through MiXCR, listing each CDR3 protein once. The sample lists 1 million to 1.2 million distinct CDR3 sequences, approximately 38% occurring once. This TCR came from a man aged 18 to 29 in good health. The material sequenced was blood. The chain couples TRBV9 to TRBJ1-2; D unclear. As DNA, the CDR3 is TGTGCCAGCAGCGTAGTTGAGAACTATGGCTACACCTTC. It specifies CASSVVENYGYTF.